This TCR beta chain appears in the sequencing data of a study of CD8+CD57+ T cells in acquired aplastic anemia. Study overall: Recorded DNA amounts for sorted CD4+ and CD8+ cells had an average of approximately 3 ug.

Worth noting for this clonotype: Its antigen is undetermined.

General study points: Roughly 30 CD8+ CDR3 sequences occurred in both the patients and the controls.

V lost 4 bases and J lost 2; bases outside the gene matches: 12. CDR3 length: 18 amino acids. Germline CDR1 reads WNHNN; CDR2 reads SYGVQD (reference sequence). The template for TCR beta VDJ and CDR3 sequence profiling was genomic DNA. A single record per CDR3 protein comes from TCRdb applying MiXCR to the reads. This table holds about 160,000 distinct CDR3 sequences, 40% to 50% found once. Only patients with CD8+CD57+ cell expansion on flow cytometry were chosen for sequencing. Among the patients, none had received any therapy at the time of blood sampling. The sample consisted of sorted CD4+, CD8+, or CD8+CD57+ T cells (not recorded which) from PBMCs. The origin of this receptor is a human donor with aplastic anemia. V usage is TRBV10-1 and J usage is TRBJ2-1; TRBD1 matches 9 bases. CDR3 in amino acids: CASSVRLPGTGTYNEQFF. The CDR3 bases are TGCGCCAGCAGTGTCCGACTTCCCGGGACAGGGACCTACAATGAGCAGTTCTTC.